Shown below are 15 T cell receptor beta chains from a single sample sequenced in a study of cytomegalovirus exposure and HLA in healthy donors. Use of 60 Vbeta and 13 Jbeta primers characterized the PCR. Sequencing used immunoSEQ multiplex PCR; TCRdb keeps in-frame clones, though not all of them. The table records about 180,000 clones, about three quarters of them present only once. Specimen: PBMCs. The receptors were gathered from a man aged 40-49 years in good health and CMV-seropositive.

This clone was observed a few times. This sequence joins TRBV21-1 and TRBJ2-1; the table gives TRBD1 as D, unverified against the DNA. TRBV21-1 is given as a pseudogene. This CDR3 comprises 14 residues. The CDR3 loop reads CASSADSAYNEQFF. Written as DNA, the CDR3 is TGTGCCAGCAGCGCGGACAGCGCCTACAATGAGCAGTTCTTC.

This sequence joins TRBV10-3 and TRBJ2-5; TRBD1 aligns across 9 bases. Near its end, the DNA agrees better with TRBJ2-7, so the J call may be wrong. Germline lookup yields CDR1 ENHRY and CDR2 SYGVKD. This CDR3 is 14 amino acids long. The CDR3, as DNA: TGTGCCATCAGTCCGGGACAGGGTTCCTACGAGCAGTACTTC. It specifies CAISPGQGSYEQYF.

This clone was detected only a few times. DNA for the CDR3: TGTGCCAGTAGTATAGATCTAGGGCAGGGTGAGCAGTTCTTC. It is translated as CASSIDLGQGEQFF. This sequence joins TRBV19 and TRBJ2-1; D may be TRBD1 (5 bases). Germline values: CDR1 LNHDA, CDR2 SQIVND (reference sequence). The CDR3 is 14 amino acids. The V and J ends lost 0 bases and 9 bases respectively, with 12 bases between them.

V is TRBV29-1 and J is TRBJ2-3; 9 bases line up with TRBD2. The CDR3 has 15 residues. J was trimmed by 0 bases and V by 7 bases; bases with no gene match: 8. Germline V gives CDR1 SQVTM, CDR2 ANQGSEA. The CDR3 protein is CSGTGTSTSTDTQYF. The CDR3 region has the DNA TGCAGCGGCACCGGGACTAGCACTAGCACAGATACGCAGTATTTT.

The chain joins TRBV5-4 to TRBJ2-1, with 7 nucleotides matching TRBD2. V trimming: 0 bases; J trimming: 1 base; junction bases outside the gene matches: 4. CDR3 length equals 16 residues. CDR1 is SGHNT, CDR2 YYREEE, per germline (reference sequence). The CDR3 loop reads CASSLGGSDSYNEQFF. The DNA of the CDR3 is TGTGCCAGCAGCTTGGGCGGGAGTGATTCCTACAATGAGCAGTTCTTC.

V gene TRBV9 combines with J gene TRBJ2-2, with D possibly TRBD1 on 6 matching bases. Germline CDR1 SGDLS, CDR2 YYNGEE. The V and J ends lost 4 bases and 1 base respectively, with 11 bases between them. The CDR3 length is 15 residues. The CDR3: CASSLGQKNTGELFF. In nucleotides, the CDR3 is TGTGCCAGCAGCCTTGGACAGAAGAACACCGGGGAGCTGTTTTTT.

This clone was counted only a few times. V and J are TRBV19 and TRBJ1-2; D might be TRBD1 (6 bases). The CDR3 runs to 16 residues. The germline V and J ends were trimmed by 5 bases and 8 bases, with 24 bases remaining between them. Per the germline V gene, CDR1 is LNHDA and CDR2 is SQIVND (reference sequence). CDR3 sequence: CASSPRTRRGTLGYTF. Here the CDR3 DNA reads TGTGCCAGTAGTCCACGGACCCGAAGGGGGACATTGGGCTACACCTTC. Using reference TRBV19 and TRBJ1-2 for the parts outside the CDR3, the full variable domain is DGGITQSPKYLFRKEGQNVTLSCEQNLNHDAMYWYRQDPGQGLRLIYYSQIVNDFQKGDIAEGYSVSREKKESFPLTVTSAQKNPTAFYLCASSPRTRRGTLGYTFGSGTRLTVV.

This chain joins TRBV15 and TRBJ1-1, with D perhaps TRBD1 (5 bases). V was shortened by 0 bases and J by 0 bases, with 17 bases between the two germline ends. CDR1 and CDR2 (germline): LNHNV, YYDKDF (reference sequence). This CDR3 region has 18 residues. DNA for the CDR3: TGTGCCACCAGCAGAGATCGGGTCGACAGTCGCATGAACACTGAAGCTTTCTTT. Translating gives CATSRDRVDSRMNTEAFF.

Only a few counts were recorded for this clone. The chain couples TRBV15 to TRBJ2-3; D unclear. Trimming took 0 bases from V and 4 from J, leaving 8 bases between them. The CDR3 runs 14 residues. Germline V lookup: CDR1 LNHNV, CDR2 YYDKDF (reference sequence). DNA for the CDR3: TGTGCCACCAGCAGAGATTTAGCCCCAGATACGCAGTATTTT. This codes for CATSRDLAPDTQYF.

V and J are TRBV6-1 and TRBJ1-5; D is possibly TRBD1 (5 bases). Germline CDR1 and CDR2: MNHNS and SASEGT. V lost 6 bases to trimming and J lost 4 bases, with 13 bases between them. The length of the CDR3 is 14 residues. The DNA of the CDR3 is TGTGCCAGCAGGGACGGGGGATGGAATCAGCCCCAGCATTTT. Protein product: CASRDGGWNQPQHF.

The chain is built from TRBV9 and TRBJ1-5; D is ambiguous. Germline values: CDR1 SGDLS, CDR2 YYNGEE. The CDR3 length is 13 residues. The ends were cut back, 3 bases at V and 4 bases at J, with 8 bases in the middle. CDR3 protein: CASSASINQPQHF. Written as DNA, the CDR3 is TGTGCCAGCAGCGCTTCTATTAATCAGCCCCAGCATTTT.

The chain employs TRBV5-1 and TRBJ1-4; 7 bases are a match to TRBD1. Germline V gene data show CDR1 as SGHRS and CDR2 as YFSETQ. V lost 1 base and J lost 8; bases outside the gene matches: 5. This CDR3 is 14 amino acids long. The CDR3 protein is CASSLIQGNEKLFF. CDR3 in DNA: TGCGCCAGCAGCTTGATACAGGGGAACGAAAAACTGTTTTTT.

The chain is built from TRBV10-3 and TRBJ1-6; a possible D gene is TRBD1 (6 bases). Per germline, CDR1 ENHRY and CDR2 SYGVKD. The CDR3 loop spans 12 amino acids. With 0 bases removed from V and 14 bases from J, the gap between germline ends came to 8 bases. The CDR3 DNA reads TGTGCCATCAGTGAGTCGCCAGGGGCCCTCCACTTT. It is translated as CAISESPGALHF.

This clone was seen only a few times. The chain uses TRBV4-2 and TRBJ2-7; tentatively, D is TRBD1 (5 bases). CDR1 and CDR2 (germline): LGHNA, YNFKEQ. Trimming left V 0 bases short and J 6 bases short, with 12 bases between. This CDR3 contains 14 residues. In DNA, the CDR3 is TGTGCCAGCAGCCAAGATGGGGCGAGGACCGAGCAGTACTTC. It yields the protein CASSQDGARTEQYF.

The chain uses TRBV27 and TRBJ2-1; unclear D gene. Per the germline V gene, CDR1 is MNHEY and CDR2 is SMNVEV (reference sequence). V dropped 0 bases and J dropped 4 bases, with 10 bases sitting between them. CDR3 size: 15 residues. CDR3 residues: CASSLSRLTYNEQFF. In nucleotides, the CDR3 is TGTGCCAGCAGTTTATCGAGGCTGACTTACAATGAGCAGTTCTTC.